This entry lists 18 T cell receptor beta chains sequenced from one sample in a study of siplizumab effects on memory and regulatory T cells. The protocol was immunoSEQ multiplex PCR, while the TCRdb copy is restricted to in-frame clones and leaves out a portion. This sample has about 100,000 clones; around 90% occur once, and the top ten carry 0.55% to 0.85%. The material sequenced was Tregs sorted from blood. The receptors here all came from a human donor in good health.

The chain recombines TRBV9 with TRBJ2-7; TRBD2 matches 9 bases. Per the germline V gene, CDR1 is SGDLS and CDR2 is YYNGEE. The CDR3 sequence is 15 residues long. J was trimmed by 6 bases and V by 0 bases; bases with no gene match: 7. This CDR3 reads CASSVEIAGAAEQYF. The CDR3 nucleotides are TGTGCCAGCAGCGTAGAAATAGCGGGAGCTGCCGAGCAGTACTTC.

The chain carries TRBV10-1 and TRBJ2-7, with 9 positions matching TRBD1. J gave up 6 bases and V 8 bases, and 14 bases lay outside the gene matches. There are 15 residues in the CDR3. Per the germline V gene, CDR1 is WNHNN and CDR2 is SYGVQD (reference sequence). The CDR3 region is CASGASGTGKGEQYF. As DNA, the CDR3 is TGCGCCAGCGGCGCCTCCGGGACAGGGAAAGGCGAGCAGTACTTC.

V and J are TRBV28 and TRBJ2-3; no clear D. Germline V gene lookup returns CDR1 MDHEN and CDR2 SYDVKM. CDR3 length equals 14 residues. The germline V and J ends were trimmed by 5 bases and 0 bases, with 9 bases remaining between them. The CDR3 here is CASSPTRSTDTQYF. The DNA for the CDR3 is TGTGCCAGCAGTCCGACACGGAGCACAGATACGCAGTATTTT.

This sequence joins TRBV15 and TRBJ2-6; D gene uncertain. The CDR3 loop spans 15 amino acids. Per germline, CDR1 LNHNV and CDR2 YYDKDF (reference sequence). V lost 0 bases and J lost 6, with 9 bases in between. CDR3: CATSRDKTEANVLTF. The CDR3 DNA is TGTGCCACCAGCAGAGATAAGACGGAGGCCAACGTCCTGACTTTC. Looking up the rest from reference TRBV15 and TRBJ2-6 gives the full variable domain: DAMVIQNPRYQVTQFGKPVTLSCSQTLNHNVMYWYQQKSSQAPKLLFHYYDKDFNNEADTPDNFQSRRPNTSFCFLDIRSPGLGDTAMYLCATSRDKTEANVLTFGAGSRLTVL.

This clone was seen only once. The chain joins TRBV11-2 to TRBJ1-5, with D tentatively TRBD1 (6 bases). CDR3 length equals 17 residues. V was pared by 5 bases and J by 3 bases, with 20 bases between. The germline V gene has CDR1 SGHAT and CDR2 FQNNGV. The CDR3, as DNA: TGTGCCAGCAGCCCTAGGGGGGGTGGGACATCCAATCAGCCCCAGCATTTT. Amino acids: CASSPRGGGTSNQPQHF.

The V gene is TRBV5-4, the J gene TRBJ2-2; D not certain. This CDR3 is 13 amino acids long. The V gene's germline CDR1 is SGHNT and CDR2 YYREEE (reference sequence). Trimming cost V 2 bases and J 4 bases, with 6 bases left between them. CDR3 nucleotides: TGTGCCAGCAGCTTTCCACCCACCGGGGAGCTGTTTTTT. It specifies CASSFPPTGELFF.

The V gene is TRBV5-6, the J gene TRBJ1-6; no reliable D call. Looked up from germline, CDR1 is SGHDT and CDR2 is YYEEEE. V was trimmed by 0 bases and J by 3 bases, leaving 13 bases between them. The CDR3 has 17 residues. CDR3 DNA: TGTGCCAGCAGCTTGGCAGGCATGATCTTCTATAATTCACCCCTCCACTTT. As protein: CASSLAGMIFYNSPLHF.

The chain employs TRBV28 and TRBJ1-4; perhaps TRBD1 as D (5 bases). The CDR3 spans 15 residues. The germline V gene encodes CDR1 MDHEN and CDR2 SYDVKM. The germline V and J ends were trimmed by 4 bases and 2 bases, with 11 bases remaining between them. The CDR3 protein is CASSWTSYTNEKLFF. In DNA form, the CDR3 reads TGTGCCAGCAGTTGGACAAGTTACACTAATGAAAAACTGTTTTTT.

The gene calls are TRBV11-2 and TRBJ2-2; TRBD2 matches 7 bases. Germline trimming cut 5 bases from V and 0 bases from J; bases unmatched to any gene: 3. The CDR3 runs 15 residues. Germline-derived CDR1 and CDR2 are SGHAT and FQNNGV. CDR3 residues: CASSPGGANTGELFF. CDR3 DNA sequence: TGTGCCAGCAGCCCGGGAGGAGCGAACACCGGGGAGCTGTTTTTT.

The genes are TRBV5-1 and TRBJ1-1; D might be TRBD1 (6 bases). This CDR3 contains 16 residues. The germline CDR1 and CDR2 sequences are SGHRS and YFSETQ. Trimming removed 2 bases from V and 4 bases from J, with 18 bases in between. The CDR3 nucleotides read TGCGCCAGCAGCTTAATTGCGGGGGGGCTGGCCACTGAAGCTTTCTTT. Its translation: CASSLIAGGLATEAFF.

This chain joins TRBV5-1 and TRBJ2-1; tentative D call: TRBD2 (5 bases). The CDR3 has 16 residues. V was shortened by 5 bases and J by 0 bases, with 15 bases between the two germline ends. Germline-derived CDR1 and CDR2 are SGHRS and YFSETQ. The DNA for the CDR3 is TGCGCCAGCAGTAAGATAGCGCCAAGCTCCTACAATGAGCAGTTCTTC. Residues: CASSKIAPSSYNEQFF.

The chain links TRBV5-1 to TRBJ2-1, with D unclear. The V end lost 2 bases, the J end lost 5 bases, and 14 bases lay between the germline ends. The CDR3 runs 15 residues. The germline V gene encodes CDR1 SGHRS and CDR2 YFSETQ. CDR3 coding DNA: TGCGCCAGCAGCTTCGTAGACCGGGCCAACAATGAGCAGTTCTTC. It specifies CASSFVDRANNEQFF.

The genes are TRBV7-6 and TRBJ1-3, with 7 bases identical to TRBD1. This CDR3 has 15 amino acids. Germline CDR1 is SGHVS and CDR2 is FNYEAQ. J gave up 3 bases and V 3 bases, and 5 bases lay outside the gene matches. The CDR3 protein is CASSFAQGFGNTIYF. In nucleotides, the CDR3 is TGTGCCAGCAGCTTCGCACAGGGGTTTGGAAACACCATATATTTT.

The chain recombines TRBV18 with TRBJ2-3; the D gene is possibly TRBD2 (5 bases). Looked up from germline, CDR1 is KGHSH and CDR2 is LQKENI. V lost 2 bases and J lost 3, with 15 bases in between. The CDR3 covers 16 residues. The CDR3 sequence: CASSPSGRRWTDTQYF. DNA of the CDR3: TGTGCCAGCTCACCATCGGGAAGGAGATGGACAGATACGCAGTATTTT.

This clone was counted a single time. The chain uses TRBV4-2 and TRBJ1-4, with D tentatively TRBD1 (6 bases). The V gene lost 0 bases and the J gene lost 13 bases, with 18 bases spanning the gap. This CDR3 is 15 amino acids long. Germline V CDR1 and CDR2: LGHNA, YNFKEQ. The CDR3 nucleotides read TGTGCCAGCAGCCAAGATAACAGGGAGGAAAATATACTGTTTTTT. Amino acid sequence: CASSQDNREENILFF.

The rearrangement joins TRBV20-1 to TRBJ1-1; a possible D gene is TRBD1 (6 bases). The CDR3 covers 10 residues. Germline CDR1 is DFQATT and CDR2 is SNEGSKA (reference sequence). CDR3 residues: CRDWGPEAFF. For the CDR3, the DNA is TGCAGAGACTGGGGGCCTGAAGCTTTCTTT.

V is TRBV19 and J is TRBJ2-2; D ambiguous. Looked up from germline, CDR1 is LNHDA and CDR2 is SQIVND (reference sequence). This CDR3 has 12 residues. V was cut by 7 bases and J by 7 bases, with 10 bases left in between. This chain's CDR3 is CASTQSVGELFF. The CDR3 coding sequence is TGTGCCAGTACCCAGAGCGTCGGGGAGCTGTTTTTT.

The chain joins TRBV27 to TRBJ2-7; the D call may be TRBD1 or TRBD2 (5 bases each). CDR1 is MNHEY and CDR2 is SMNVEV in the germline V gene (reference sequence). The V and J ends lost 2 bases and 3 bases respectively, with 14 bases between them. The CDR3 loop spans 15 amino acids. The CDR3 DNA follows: TGTGCCAGCAGTTTAAGCTCTTTTGGGGGCTACGAGCAGTACTTC. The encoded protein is CASSLSSFGGYEQYF.